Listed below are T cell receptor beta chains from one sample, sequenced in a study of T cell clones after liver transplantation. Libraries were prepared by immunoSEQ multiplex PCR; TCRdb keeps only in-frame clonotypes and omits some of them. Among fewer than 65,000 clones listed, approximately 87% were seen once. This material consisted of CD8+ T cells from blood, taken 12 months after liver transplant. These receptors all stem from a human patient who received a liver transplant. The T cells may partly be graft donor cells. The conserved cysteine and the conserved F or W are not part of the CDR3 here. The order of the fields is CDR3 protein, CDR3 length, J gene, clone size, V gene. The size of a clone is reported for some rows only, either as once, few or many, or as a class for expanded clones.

cdr3_aa: ASSEITGPTYYGYT
cdr3_length: 14
j_call: TRBJ1-2
clone_size: NA
v_call: TRBV2

cdr3_aa: AMAAQY
cdr3_length: 6
j_call: TRBJ2-5
clone_size: NA
v_call: TRBV30

cdr3_aa: ASTLGALPNYNEQF
cdr3_length: 14
j_call: TRBJ2-1
clone_size: NA
v_call: TRBV19

cdr3_aa: ASSFRNTGELF
cdr3_length: 11
j_call: TRBJ2-2
clone_size: NA
v_call: TRBV28

cdr3_aa: ATLAEKLF
cdr3_length: 8
j_call: TRBJ1-4
clone_size: NA
v_call: TRBV19

cdr3_aa: ASSEENTGELF
cdr3_length: 11
j_call: TRBJ2-2
clone_size: many
v_call: TRBV6-4

cdr3_aa: ASTSREGVGTEAF
cdr3_length: 13
j_call: TRBJ1-1
clone_size: NA
v_call: TRBV28

cdr3_aa: ASSEYPARWRGDVVNRAF
cdr3_length: 18
j_call: TRBJ1-1
clone_size: NA
v_call: TRBV2

cdr3_aa: ASSFDSTYEQY
cdr3_length: 11
j_call: TRBJ2-7
clone_size: NA
v_call: TRBV27

cdr3_aa: ASSLGGGGPPPYEQY
cdr3_length: 15
j_call: TRBJ2-7
clone_size: NA
v_call: TRBV27

cdr3_aa: ASHQGMTDTQY
cdr3_length: 11
j_call: TRBJ2-3
clone_size: NA
v_call: TRBV19

cdr3_aa: ASSLQGGGYT
cdr3_length: 10
j_call: TRBJ1-2
clone_size: NA
v_call: TRBV28

cdr3_aa: ASSVGTGNEAF
cdr3_length: 11
j_call: TRBJ1-1
clone_size: NA
v_call: TRBV19

cdr3_aa: ASSLHSLNTEAF
cdr3_length: 12
j_call: TRBJ1-1
clone_size: NA
v_call: TRBV27

cdr3_aa: ASSLERNSYNEQF
cdr3_length: 13
j_call: TRBJ2-1
clone_size: NA
v_call: TRBV11-3

cdr3_aa: ATSREADNTDTQY
cdr3_length: 13
j_call: TRBJ2-3
clone_size: NA
v_call: TRBV15

cdr3_aa: ASNLLAFQETQY
cdr3_length: 12
j_call: TRBJ2-5
clone_size: NA
v_call: TRBV13

cdr3_aa: ASSFSGTSPGEQY
cdr3_length: 13
j_call: TRBJ2-7
clone_size: NA
v_call: TRBV27

cdr3_aa: ASSYSAFYEQY
cdr3_length: 11
j_call: TRBJ2-7
clone_size: NA
v_call: TRBV6-5

cdr3_aa: ASSLPGSYQETQY
cdr3_length: 13
j_call: TRBJ2-5
clone_size: NA
v_call: TRBV28

cdr3_aa: ASSMSGGPYNEQF
cdr3_length: 13
j_call: TRBJ2-1
clone_size: NA
v_call: TRBV19

cdr3_aa: ASSQDWNQPQH
cdr3_length: 11
j_call: TRBJ1-5
clone_size: NA
v_call: TRBV4-1

cdr3_aa: ASSVWETPYNEQF
cdr3_length: 13
j_call: TRBJ2-1
clone_size: few
v_call: TRBV9

cdr3_aa: ASTLLQGEQY
cdr3_length: 10
j_call: TRBJ2-7
clone_size: NA
v_call: TRBV7-2

cdr3_aa: ASTVGSSYEQY
cdr3_length: 11
j_call: TRBJ2-7
clone_size: NA
v_call: TRBV5-5

cdr3_aa: ASSLSDPTYNEQF
cdr3_length: 13
j_call: TRBJ2-1
clone_size: NA
v_call: TRBV5-1

cdr3_aa: ASSMWGSTEAF
cdr3_length: 11
j_call: TRBJ1-1
clone_size: NA
v_call: TRBV19

cdr3_aa: ASSYDRGQQPQH
cdr3_length: 12
j_call: TRBJ1-5
clone_size: once
v_call: TRBV28

cdr3_aa: ASSPSTGVNTEAF
cdr3_length: 13
j_call: TRBJ1-1
clone_size: NA
v_call: TRBV5-1

cdr3_aa: ASSFPTTENTEAF
cdr3_length: 13
j_call: TRBJ1-1
clone_size: NA
v_call: TRBV28

cdr3_aa: ASSPTPGTYVNTEAF
cdr3_length: 15
j_call: TRBJ1-1
clone_size: NA
v_call: TRBV9

cdr3_aa: ASSQGNTQY
cdr3_length: 9
j_call: TRBJ2-3
clone_size: NA
v_call: TRBV11-3

cdr3_aa: SVEMGRDGGELF
cdr3_length: 12
j_call: TRBJ2-2
clone_size: NA
v_call: TRBV29-1

cdr3_aa: ASSEAKVRGNHYGYT
cdr3_length: 15
j_call: TRBJ1-2
clone_size: NA
v_call: TRBV2

cdr3_aa: ASSKGSTYEQY
cdr3_length: 11
j_call: TRBJ2-7
clone_size: NA
v_call: TRBV21-1

cdr3_aa: ASSPGVWGSNQPQH
cdr3_length: 14
j_call: TRBJ1-5
clone_size: NA
v_call: TRBV28

cdr3_aa: ASSLSAGPSYEQY
cdr3_length: 13
j_call: TRBJ2-7
clone_size: NA
v_call: TRBV5-1

cdr3_aa: ASSAGRAIYGYT
cdr3_length: 12
j_call: TRBJ1-2
clone_size: few
v_call: TRBV14

cdr3_aa: ATEDRGLSYEQY
cdr3_length: 12
j_call: TRBJ2-7
clone_size: NA
v_call: TRBV6-1

cdr3_aa: ASSQELADSNEQF
cdr3_length: 13
j_call: TRBJ2-1
clone_size: NA
v_call: TRBV4-1